This TCR beta chain was retrieved from a study of identical twins. TCRdb re-called the 5' RACE reads with MiXCR, one entry per CDR3 protein. The repertoire holds roughly 1,500,000 distinct CDR3 sequences, with about 30% as singletons. The germline V and J ends were trimmed by 6 bases and 0 bases, with 17 bases remaining between them. Germline CDR1 reads DFQATT; CDR2 reads SNEGSKA (reference sequence). The CDR3 has 15 residues. This clonotype was found a few times. Its cognate antigen is unknown. General study findings and limits: An excess of low generation probability was shown by twin-shared out-of-frame alpha sequences. Part of the zero-insertion signal could reflect confounding by invariant MAIT and iNKT cells.

This receptor was identified in a newborn girl in good health. The chain carries TRBV20-1 and TRBJ1-1, with D perhaps matching TRBD1 (5 bases). The sequencing input was cord blood. CDR3 residues: CSAPPRRGMNTEAFF. In DNA form, the CDR3 reads TGCAGTGCCCCCCCCAGACGGGGGATGAACACTGAAGCTTTCTTT.